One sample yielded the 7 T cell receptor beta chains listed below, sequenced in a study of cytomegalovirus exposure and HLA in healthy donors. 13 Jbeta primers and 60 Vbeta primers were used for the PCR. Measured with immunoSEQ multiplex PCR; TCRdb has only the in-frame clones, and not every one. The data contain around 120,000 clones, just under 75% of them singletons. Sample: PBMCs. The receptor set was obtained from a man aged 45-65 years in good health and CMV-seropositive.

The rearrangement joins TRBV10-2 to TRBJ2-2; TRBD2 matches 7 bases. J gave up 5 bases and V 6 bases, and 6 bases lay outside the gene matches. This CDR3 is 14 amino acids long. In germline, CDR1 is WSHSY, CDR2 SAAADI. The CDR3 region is CASRASGGTGELFF. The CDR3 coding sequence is TGCGCCAGCAGGGCTAGCGGAGGGACCGGGGAGCTGTTTTTT.

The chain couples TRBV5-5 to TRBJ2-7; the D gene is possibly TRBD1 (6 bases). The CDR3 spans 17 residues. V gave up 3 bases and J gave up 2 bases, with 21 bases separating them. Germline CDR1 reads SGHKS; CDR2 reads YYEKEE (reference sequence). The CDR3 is CASSSGTLGEIAYEQYF. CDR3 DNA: TGTGCCAGCAGCTCCGGGACACTCGGCGAGATCGCCTACGAGCAGTACTTC.

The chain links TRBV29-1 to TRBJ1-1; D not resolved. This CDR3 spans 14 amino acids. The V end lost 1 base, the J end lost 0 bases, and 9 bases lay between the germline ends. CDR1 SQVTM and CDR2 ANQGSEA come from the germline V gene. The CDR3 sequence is CSVEGAYMNTEAFF. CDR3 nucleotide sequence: TGCAGCGTTGAAGGGGCATACATGAACACTGAAGCTTTCTTT.

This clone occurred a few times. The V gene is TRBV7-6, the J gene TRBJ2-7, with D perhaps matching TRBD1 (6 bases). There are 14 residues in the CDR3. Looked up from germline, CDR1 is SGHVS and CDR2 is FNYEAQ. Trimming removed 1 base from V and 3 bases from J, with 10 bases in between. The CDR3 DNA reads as TGTGCCAGCAGCTTAGAGACAGGAGGCTACGAGCAGTACTTC. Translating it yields CASSLETGGYEQYF.

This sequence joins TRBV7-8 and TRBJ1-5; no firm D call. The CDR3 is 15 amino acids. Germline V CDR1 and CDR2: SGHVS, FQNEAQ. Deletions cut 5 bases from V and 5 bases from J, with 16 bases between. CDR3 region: CASSLRTEGYQPQHF. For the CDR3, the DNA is TGTGCCAGCAGCCTTAGAACCGAGGGCTATCAGCCCCAGCATTTT.

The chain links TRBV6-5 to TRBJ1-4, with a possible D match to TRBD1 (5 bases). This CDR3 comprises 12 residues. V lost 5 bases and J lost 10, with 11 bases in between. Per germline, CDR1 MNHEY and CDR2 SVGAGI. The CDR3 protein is CASSPLQGKLFF. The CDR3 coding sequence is TGTGCCAGCAGTCCCCTCCAGGGAAAACTGTTTTTT.

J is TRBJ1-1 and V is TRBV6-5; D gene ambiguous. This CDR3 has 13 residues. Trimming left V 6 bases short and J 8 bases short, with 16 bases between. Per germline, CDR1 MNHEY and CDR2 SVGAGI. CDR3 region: CASSQPGWVEAFF. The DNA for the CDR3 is TGTGCCAGCAGCCAGCCCGGGTGGGTAGAAGCTTTCTTT.